This TCR beta chain was sequenced for a study of CD8+ T cells in alopecia areata. Study-wide results and limits: In scalp, tofacitinib significantly decreased clonality and expanded CD8+ clones among the top 100. Because one nonresponder was included, the link of baseline CD8+ expansion to response is considered uncertain.

The length of the CDR3 is 14 residues. Germline-derived CDR1 and CDR2 are MGHDK and SYGVNS. The V end was cut by 4 bases, the J end by 4 bases, with 14 bases between. Sequencing relied on a cDNA template that was reverse transcribed from extracted RNA. Method: immunoSEQ multiplex PCR; TCRdb's copy keeps in-frame clones and lacks some. The sample lists about 210,000 clones; more than 45% were seen once. About this clone: The antigen is undetermined.

Treatment of the sample: oral pan-JAK inhibitor, 5-10 mg twice daily. Peripheral blood and lesional scalp punch biopsies were taken from alopecia areata patients. The TCR was taken from a human donor with alopecia areata. Sequencing used CD4+ T cells sorted from blood, obtained at week 4, from a patient treated with tofacitinib. The V gene is TRBV25-1, the J gene TRBJ2-7; D may match TRBD1 or TRBD2 (5 bases each). The CDR3 loop reads CASSAPGRLYEQYF. DNA of the CDR3: TGTGCCAGCAGTGCCCCGGGACGGTTGTACGAGCAGTACTTC.